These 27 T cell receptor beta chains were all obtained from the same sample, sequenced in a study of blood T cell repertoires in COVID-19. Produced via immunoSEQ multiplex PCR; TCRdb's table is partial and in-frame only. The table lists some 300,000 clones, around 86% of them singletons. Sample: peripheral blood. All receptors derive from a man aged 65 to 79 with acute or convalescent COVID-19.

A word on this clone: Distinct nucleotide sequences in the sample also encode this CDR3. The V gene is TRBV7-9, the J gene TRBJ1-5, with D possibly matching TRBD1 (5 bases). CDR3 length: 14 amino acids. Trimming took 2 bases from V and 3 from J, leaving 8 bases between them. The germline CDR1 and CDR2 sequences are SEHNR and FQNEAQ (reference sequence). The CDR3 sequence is CASSLTGDNQPQHF. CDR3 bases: TGTGCCAGCAGCTTAACGGGGGACAATCAGCCCCAGCATTTT.

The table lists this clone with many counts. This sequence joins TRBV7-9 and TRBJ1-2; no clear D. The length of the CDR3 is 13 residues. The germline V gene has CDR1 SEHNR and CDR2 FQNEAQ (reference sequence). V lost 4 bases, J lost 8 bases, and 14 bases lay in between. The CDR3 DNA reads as TGTGCCAGCAGCTCACCATACACCGGGGGCTACACCTTC. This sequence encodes CASSSPYTGGYTF.

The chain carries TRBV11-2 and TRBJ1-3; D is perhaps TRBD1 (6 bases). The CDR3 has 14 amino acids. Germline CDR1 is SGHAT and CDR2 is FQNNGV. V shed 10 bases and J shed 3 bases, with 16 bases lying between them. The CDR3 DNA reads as TGTGCCACCCGTGGACAGTTGGGTGGAAACACCATATATTTT. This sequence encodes CATRGQLGGNTIYF.

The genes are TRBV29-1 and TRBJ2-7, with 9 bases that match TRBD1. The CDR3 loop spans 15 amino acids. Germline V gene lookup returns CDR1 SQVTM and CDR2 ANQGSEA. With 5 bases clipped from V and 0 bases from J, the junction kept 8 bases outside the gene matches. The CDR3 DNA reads TGCAGCGTTTCCAGACAGGGGGGCAGCTCCTACGAGCAGTACTTC. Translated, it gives CSVSRQGGSSYEQYF.

The CDR3 region has the DNA TGTGCCAGCTCACCAATAGCGGGGGCATCCCAAGAGACCCAGTACTTC. This codes for CASSPIAGASQETQYF. V and J are TRBV18 and TRBJ2-5, with 9 bases lining up with TRBD2. CDR3 length: 16 amino acids. Germline V gene sequence: CDR1 KGHSH, CDR2 LQKENI. Unmatched junction bases numbered 5, after V lost 2 bases and J lost 1 base.

The CDR3 here is CASSLGQYNEKLFF. CDR3 in DNA: TGTGCCAGCAGCTTGGGACAGTATAATGAAAAACTGTTTTTT. This chain uses TRBV7-9 with TRBJ1-4, with TRBD1 matching over 7 bases. Germline V gives CDR1 SEHNR, CDR2 FQNEAQ (reference sequence). The CDR3 contains 14 residues. Germline trimming cut 3 bases from V and 4 bases from J; bases unmatched to any gene: 2.

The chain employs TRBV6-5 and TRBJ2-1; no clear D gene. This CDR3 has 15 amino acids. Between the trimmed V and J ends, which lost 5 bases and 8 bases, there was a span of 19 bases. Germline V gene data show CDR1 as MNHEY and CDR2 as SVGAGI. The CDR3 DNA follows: TGTGCCAGCAGTCCGCAGGTGGGCACTCGTTATGAGCAGTTCTTC. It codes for CASSPQVGTRYEQFF.

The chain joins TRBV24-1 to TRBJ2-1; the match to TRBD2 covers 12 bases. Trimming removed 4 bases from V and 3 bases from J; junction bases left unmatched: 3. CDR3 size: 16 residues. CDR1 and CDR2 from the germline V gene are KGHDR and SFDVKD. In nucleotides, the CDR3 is TGTGCCACCAGTGAACAGACTAGCGGGAGCTACAATGAGCAGTTCTTC. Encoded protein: CATSEQTSGSYNEQFF.

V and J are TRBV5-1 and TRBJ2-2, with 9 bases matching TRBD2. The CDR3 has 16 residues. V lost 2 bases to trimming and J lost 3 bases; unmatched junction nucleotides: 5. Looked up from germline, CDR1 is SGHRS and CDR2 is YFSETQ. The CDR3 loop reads CASSFSGSGYTGELFF. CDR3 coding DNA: TGCGCCAGCAGCTTTAGCGGGAGTGGGTACACCGGGGAGCTGTTTTTT.

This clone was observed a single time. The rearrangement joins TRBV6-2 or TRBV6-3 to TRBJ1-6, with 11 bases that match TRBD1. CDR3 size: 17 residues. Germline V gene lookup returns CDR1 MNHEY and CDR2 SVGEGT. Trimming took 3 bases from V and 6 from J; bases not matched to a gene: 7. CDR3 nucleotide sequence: TGTGCCAGCAGTTATACCCCCGGGACAGGGGGTAATTCACCCCTCCACTTT. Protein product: CASSYTPGTGGNSPLHF.

The CDR3 DNA reads as TGTGCCTGGAGTAAGGGGATGAACACTGAAGCTTTCTTT. It codes for CAWSKGMNTEAFF. The chain combines TRBV30 with TRBJ1-1, with TRBD1 as a possible D gene (5 bases). Trimming left V 2 bases short and J 0 bases short, with 7 bases between. CDR3 length: 13 residues. Germline lookup yields CDR1 GTSNPN and CDR2 SVGIG (reference sequence).

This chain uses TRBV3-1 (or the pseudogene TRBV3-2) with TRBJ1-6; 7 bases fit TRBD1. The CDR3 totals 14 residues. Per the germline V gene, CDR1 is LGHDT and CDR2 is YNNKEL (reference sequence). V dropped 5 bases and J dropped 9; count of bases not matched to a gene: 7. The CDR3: CASSSQGGLSPLHF. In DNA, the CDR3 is TGTGCCAGCAGCTCCCAAGGGGGCCTTTCACCCCTCCACTTT.

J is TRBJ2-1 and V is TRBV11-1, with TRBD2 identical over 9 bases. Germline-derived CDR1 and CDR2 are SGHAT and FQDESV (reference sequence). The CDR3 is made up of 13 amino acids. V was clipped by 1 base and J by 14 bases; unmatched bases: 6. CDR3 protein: CASSLGAAGGEFF. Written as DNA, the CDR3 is TGTGCCAGCAGCTTAGGGGCTGCGGGGGGGGAGTTCTTC.

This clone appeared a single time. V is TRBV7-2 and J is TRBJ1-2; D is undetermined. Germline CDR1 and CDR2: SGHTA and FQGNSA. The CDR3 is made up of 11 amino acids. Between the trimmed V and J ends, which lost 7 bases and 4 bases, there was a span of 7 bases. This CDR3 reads CASTGLYGYTF. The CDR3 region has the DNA TGTGCCAGCACTGGCCTCTATGGCTACACCTTC. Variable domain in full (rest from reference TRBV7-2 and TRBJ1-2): GAGVSQSPSNKVTEKGKDVELRCDPISGHTALYWYRQSLGQGLEFLIYFQGNSAPDKSGLPSDRFSAERTGGSVSTLTIQRTQQEDSAVYLCASTGLYGYTFGSGTRLTVV.

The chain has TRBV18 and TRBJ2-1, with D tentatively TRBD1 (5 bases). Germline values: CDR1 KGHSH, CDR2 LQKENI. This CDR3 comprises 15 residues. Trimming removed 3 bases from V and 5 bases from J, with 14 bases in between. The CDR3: CASSPAGHPDNEQFF. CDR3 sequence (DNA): TGTGCCAGCTCACCGGCAGGGCACCCTGACAATGAGCAGTTCTTC.

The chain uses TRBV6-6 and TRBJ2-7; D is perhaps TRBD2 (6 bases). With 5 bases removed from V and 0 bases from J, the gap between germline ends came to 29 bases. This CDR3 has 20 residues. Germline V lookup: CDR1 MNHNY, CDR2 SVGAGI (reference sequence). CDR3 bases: TGTGCCAGCAGTCAATCTCGAAAGGGTCTTTACGGGGGAAGCTCCTACGAGCAGTACTTC. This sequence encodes CASSQSRKGLYGGSSYEQYF.

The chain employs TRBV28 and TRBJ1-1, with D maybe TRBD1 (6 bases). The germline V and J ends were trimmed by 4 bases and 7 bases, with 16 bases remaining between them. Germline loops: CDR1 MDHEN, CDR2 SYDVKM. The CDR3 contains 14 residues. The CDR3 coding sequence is TGTGCCAGCAGTTACCCGGTAGGGGGATTTGAAGCTTTCTTT. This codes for CASSYPVGGFEAFF.

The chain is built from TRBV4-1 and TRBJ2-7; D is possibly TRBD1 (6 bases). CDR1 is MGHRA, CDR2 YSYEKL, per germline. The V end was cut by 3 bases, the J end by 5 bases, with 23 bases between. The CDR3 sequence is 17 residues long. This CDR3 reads CASSHSALGQGKDEQYF. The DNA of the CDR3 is TGCGCCAGCAGCCACTCGGCCCTGGGTCAGGGGAAGGACGAGCAGTACTTC.

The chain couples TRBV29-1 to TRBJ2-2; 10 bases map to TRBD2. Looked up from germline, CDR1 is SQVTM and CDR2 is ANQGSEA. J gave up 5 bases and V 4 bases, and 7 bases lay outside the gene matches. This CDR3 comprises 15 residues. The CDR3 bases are TGCAGCGTTGTAGTCAGCGGGGGGGCAACCGGGGAGCTGTTTTTT. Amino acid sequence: CSVVVSGGATGELFF.

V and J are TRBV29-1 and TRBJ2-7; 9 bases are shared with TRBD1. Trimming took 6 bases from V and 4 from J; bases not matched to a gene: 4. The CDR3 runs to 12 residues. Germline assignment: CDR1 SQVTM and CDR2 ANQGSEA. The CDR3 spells CSVRDRAYEQYF. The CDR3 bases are TGCAGCGTGCGGGACAGGGCGTACGAGCAGTACTTC.

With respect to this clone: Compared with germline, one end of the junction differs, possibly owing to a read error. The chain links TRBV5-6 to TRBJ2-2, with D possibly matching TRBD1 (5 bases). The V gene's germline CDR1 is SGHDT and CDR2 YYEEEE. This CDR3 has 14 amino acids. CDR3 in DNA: TGTACCAGCAGCTTGGGGCAGGGCTACGGGGAGCTGTTTTTT. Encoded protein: CTSSLGQGYGELFF.

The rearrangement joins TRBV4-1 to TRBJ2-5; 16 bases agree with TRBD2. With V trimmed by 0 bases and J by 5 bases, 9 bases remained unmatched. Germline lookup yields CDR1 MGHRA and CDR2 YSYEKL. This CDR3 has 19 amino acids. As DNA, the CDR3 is TGCGCCAGCAGCCAAGATCGGGGACTAGCGGGAGGGCCTGGGGAGACCCAGTACTTC. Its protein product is CASSQDRGLAGGPGETQYF.

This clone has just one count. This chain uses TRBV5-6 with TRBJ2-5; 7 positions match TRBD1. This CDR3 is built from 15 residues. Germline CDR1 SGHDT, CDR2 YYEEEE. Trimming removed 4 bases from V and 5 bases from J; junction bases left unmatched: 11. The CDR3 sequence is CASSPGLTGAETQYF. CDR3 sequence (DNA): TGTGCCAGCAGCCCCGGATTAACAGGGGCGGAGACCCAGTACTTC. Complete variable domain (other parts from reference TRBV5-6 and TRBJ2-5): DAGVTQSPTHLIKTRGQQVTLRCSPKSGHDTVSWYQQALGQGPQFIFQYYEEEERQRGNFPDRFSGHQFPNYSSELNVNALLLGDSALYLCASSPGLTGAETQYFGPGTRLLVL.

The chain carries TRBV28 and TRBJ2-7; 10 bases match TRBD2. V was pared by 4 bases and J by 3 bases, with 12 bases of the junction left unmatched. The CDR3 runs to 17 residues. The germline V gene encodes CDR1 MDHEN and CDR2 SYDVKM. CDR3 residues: CASSSPLGVAGGYEQYF. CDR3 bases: TGTGCCAGCAGTTCCCCCCTGGGGGTAGCGGGAGGCTACGAGCAGTACTTC.

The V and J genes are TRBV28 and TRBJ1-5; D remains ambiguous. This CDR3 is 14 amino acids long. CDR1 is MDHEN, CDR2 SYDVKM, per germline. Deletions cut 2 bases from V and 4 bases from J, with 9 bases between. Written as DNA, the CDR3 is TGTGCCAGCAGTTTACAACGGAGGAATCAGCCCCAGCATTTT. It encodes CASSLQRRNQPQHF. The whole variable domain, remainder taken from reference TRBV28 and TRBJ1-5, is DVKVTQSSRYLVKRTGEKVFLECVQDMDHENMFWYRQDPGLGLRLIYFSYDVKMKEKGDIPEGYSVSREKKERFSLILESASTNQTSMYLCASSLQRRNQPQHFGDGTRLSIL.

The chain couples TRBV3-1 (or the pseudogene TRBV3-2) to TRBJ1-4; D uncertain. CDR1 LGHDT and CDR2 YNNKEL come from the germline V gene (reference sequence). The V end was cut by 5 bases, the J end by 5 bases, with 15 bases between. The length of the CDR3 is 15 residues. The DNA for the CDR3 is TGTGCCAGCAGCAACGGAGGCACCCGGAATGAAAAACTGTTTTTT. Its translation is CASSNGGTRNEKLFF.

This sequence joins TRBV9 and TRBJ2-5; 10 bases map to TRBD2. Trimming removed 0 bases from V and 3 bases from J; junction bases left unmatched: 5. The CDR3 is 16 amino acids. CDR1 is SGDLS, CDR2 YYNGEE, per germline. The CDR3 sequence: CASSVVSGRAEETQYF. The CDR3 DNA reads TGTGCCAGCAGCGTAGTAAGCGGGAGGGCCGAAGAGACCCAGTACTTC.